This T cell receptor beta chain was recovered during a study of cytomegalovirus exposure and HLA in healthy donors. Study-level points and caveats: Follow-up analysis later connected one missense variant in DCLRE1C with trimming of TCR beta V- and J-genes. A later analysis revealed that TCR association rates differed between HLA loci, peaking at DRB1 and bottoming out at HLA-C. Researchers left out some V segments, among them TRBV6-2 and TRBV6-3, as indistinguishable.

The CDR3 is 17 amino acids. With 6 bases clipped from V and 6 bases from J, the junction kept 14 bases outside the gene matches. The V gene's germline CDR1 is LNHDA and CDR2 SQIVND (reference sequence). Of note for this clone: Its antigen remains unknown.

The primer mix had 60 Vbeta and 13 Jbeta primers. Clones were sequenced by immunoSEQ multiplex PCR, and TCRdb holds only the in-frame ones, with some missing. Seen here are around 140,000 clones, more than 70% observed once, and the top ten hold less than 1.1%. This chain connects TRBV19 to TRBJ1-5; 10 bases map to TRBD1. The TCR originated in a male donor in good health and CMV-seronegative. The material sequenced was PBMCs. This CDR3 reads CASRTTARDRGAQPQHF. The CDR3 bases are TGTGCCAGTAGAACTACCGCCCGGGACAGGGGTGCTCAGCCCCAGCATTTT.